The 20 T cell receptor beta chains in this list originate from one sample, sequenced in a study of graft-versus-host responses after intestinal transplantation. These TCRs' antigens remain unknown. Data came from immunoSEQ multiplex PCR; TCRdb stores just in-frame clones and leaves some out. The table includes around 97,000 clones, 85% to 95% detected once. Sequenced material: unstimulated CD8+ T cells sorted from spleen or lymph node cells, taken before intestinal transplant. The receptors were gathered from a human donor who received an intestinal transplant.

The chain joins TRBV28 to TRBJ2-6, with D possibly being TRBD2 (5 bases). CDR3 length: 17 residues. Germline assignment: CDR1 MDHEN and CDR2 SYDVKM. V lost 2 bases to trimming and J lost 2 bases, with 13 bases between them. The CDR3 spells CASSLGREKAGANVLTF. The CDR3 nucleotides read TGTGCCAGCAGTTTAGGTAGGGAGAAGGCTGGGGCCAACGTCCTGACTTTC.

CDR3 region: CASSLSLAEDNEQFF. In nucleotides, the CDR3 is TGTGCCAGCAGTTTATCACTAGCGGAAGACAATGAGCAGTTCTTC. The chain uses TRBV28 and TRBJ2-1; TRBD2 agrees at 8 bases. The CDR3 runs 15 residues. V was pared by 1 base and J by 5 bases, with 4 bases of the junction left unmatched. Germline-derived CDR1 and CDR2 are MDHEN and SYDVKM.

V is TRBV30 and J is TRBJ1-2, with TRBD1 matching 10 bases. Germline CDR1 GTSNPN, CDR2 SVGIG (reference sequence). With V trimmed by 1 base and J by 3 bases, 5 bases remained unmatched. This CDR3 has 15 amino acids. CDR3 in amino acids: CAWSGQGAGHYGYTF. The CDR3 region has the DNA TGTGCCTGGAGTGGACAGGGGGCAGGACACTATGGCTACACCTTC.

The chain uses TRBV7-9 and TRBJ1-5; a weak D match, TRBD1 (5 bases). This CDR3 region has 15 residues. Germline-derived CDR1 and CDR2 are SEHNR and FQNEAQ (reference sequence). Trimming cost V 3 bases and J 0 bases, with 9 bases left between them. The DNA for the CDR3 is TGTGCCAGCAGCTTGGGGCTTTATAGCAATCAGCCCCAGCATTTT. Encoded protein: CASSLGLYSNQPQHF.

The chain links TRBV7-2 to TRBJ2-2; perhaps TRBD2 as D (6 bases). The V end was cut by 3 bases, the J end by 0 bases, with 14 bases between. Germline V gives CDR1 SGHTA, CDR2 FQGNSA. This CDR3 region has 17 residues. Written as DNA, the CDR3 is TGTGCCAGCAGCTTCCCTATAGCGGAGGCGAACACCGGGGAGCTGTTTTTT. It translates to CASSFPIAEANTGELFF.

The chain combines TRBV6-5 with TRBJ2-1; D remains unclear. There are 11 residues in the CDR3. The V end was cut by 4 bases, the J end by 9 bases, with 7 bases between. Per the germline V gene, CDR1 is MNHEY and CDR2 is SVGAGI. The CDR3 reads CASSLWGEQFF. For the CDR3, the DNA is TGTGCCAGCAGTTTATGGGGTGAGCAGTTCTTC.

This clone came up once. V is TRBV30 and J is TRBJ2-3; TRBD2 matches at 11 bases. Germline values: CDR1 GTSNPN, CDR2 SVGIG (reference sequence). The CDR3 runs 15 residues. With 1 base clipped from V and 4 bases from J, the junction kept 4 bases outside the gene matches. The CDR3 protein is CAWSDGTSGADTQYF. The CDR3 nucleotides read TGTGCCTGGAGTGACGGGACTAGCGGTGCAGATACGCAGTATTTT.

The V and J genes are TRBV5-1 and TRBJ1-2, with TRBD1 matching over 7 bases. CDR3 length: 14 residues. Germline CDR1 and CDR2: SGHRS and YFSETQ. With 6 bases clipped from V and 5 bases from J, the junction kept 10 bases outside the gene matches. The CDR3 DNA is TGCGCCAGCACAGAACAGGGGTCTTCTTATGGCTACACCTTC. It translates to CASTEQGSSYGYTF.

This sequence joins TRBV2 and TRBJ2-7, with TRBD2 matching over 8 bases. The junction had 14 bases not matched to a gene; V was cut back by 8 bases and J by 5 bases. CDR3 length: 15 residues. Germline CDR1 and CDR2: SNHLY and FYNNEI. CDR3 protein: CASSRDRGGIHEQYF. In nucleotides, the CDR3 is TGTGCCAGCTCCCGGGACCGCGGGGGGATCCACGAGCAGTACTTC.

CDR3 loop: CASSLGQQDPWETQYF. The CDR3, as DNA: TGCGCCAGCAGCTTGGGACAGCAGGACCCCTGGGAGACCCAGTACTTC. This chain connects TRBV5-1 to TRBJ2-5; possibly TRBD1 for D (5 bases). Per germline, CDR1 SGHRS and CDR2 YFSETQ. Deletions cut 0 bases from V and 5 bases from J, with 17 bases between. This CDR3 spans 16 amino acids.

This rearrangement joins TRBV6-5 to TRBJ2-1; weak D call: TRBD2 (6 bases). V dropped 0 bases and J dropped 9 bases, with 6 bases sitting between them. CDR1 is MNHEY and CDR2 is SVGAGI in the germline V gene. The CDR3 consists of 12 residues. The CDR3 here is CASSYSGGEQFF. The CDR3 DNA is TGTGCCAGCAGTTACTCGGGAGGTGAGCAGTTCTTC.

The genes are TRBV27 and TRBJ2-3; D is perhaps TRBD1 (5 bases). The germline CDR1 and CDR2 sequences are MNHEY and SMNVEV (reference sequence). The CDR3 is 16 amino acids. V was clipped by 6 bases and J by 0 bases, with 16 bases between them. As DNA, the CDR3 is TGTGCCAGCAGCCTCACGGACATGTCTAGCACAGATACGCAGTATTTT. Residues: CASSLTDMSSTDTQYF.

The chain joins TRBV5-6 to TRBJ1-1; 9 nucleotides agree with TRBD1. Germline CDR1 reads SGHDT; CDR2 reads YYEEEE. V lost 6 bases and J lost 5; bases outside the gene matches: 8. The CDR3 spans 14 residues. The CDR3 bases are TGTGCCAGCAACACACAGGGGGCAGGGACTGAAGCTTTCTTT. Amino acids: CASNTQGAGTEAFF.

The V call is TRBV19, the J call TRBJ1-1; D is undetermined. Germline V CDR1 and CDR2: LNHDA, SQIVND (reference sequence). CDR3 size: 16 residues. Trimming left V 6 bases short and J 7 bases short, with 24 bases between. DNA of the CDR3: TGTGCCAGTAGCCCCGGATATGGGAAGATCTGGGATGAAGCTTTCTTT. Its translation is CASSPGYGKIWDEAFF.

The genes are TRBV18 and TRBJ1-5; 7 nucleotides agree with TRBD1. The ends lost 1 base at V and 7 bases at J; junction bases unmatched: 7. CDR3 length: 15 residues. Germline V gene data show CDR1 as KGHSH and CDR2 as LQKENI. CDR3 sequence reads: CASSPLGGGGQPQHF. CDR3 nucleotides: TGTGCCAGCTCACCACTTGGAGGGGGCGGACAGCCCCAGCATTTT.

This chain links TRBV15 with TRBJ2-3, with 9 bases identical to TRBD2. Per germline, CDR1 LNHNV and CDR2 YYDKDF (reference sequence). This CDR3 is 18 amino acids long. The ends lost 5 bases at V and 4 bases at J; junction bases unmatched: 16. Here the CDR3 DNA reads TGTGCCACCAGCCCGGGTAGTAGCGGGAGAGGAGCATCAGATACGCAGTATTTT. Its translation: CATSPGSSGRGASDTQYF. The whole variable domain, filled in from reference TRBV15 and TRBJ2-3, reads DAMVIQNPRYQVTQFGKPVTLSCSQTLNHNVMYWYQQKSSQAPKLLFHYYDKDFNNEADTPDNFQSRRPNTSFCFLDIRSPGLGDTAMYLCATSPGSSGRGASDTQYFGPGTRLTVL.

In this sample, this clone turned up a few times. One end of the junction varies from germline; a read error may be responsible. Distinct nucleotide sequences in the sample also encode this CDR3. The rearrangement links TRBV4-1 to TRBJ2-3; TRBD2 matches at 8 bases. Germline loops: CDR1 MGHRA, CDR2 YSYEKL. The CDR3 is made up of 16 amino acids. The CDR3 DNA reads TGTGCCAGCAGCCAACGAGCGGGAGAAATAACAGATACGCAGTATTTT. Protein: CASSQRAGEITDTQYF.

The V call is TRBV6-5, the J call TRBJ2-3; TRBD2 agrees at 7 bases. V trimming: 8 bases; J trimming: 1 base; junction bases outside the gene matches: 6. Germline loops: CDR1 MNHEY, CDR2 SVGAGI. The CDR3 loop spans 14 amino acids. For the CDR3, the DNA is TGTGCCAGCTCACGTGGGAGGGGCACAGATACGCAGTATTTT. Translated, it gives CASSRGRGTDTQYF.

The rearrangement joins TRBV5-5 to TRBJ1-1; no clear D. The CDR3 runs to 13 residues. Germline V gene sequence: CDR1 SGHKS, CDR2 YYEKEE (reference sequence). Trimming shortened V by 4 bases and J by 7 bases, and 14 bases separated the two germline ends. CDR3: CASSQLRRIEAFF. CDR3 in DNA: TGTGCCAGCAGCCAGCTACGACGGATTGAAGCTTTCTTT.

The gene calls are TRBV7-9 and TRBJ2-3; the match to TRBD2 covers 8 bases. This CDR3 spans 14 amino acids. From germline, CDR1 is SEHNR and CDR2 FQNEAQ (reference sequence). V shed 1 base and J 10 bases; nucleotides not matched to a gene: 7. CDR3 DNA: TGTGCCAGCAGCTTAGTCGGGGGGGCCGTTTCGCAGTATTTT. This sequence encodes CASSLVGGAVSQYF.